The present entry profiles one T cell receptor beta chain with its context. No antigen is known for it. The data were taken from a study of T-cell reconstitution after alpha-beta-depleted transplantation in children. General study results and limits: T-cell counts and diversity were attributed mostly to newly produced T cells one year after transplant. Expanded clones from the graft, numbering several hundred, reportedly supplied alpha-beta T cells about two months after transplant. Certain patients had high TCRbeta diversity at day 60, and it came from recipient T cells and thymic progenitors that survived.

The library targeted TCRbeta and was prepared with unique molecular identifiers. In TCRdb, the PCR reads were re-called with MiXCR into one record per CDR3 protein. The sample lists 300,000 to 400,000 distinct CDR3 sequences, over 20% occurring once. The clonotype originates from a male patient under 18 who had a stem cell transplant for acute lymphoblastic leukemia, so the T cells may come from the graft donor. The sequencing here drew on PBMCs, mostly from graft donor cells, taken 180 days after TCRalphabeta/CD19-depleted stem cell transplant.

In DNA, the CDR3 is TGCGCCAGCAGCACCGCTAGCGGGAGGGCCCGGACCGGGGAGCTGTTTTTT. Amino acids: CASSTASGRARTGELFF. The chain joins TRBV5-1 to TRBJ2-2, with TRBD2 matching over 12 bases. Looked up from germline, CDR1 is SGHRS and CDR2 is YFSETQ. Losses at the gene ends were 4 bases for V and 5 bases for J; bases not matched to a gene: 9. The CDR3 spans 17 residues.